Here is one T cell receptor beta chain with its context. Its antigen is undetermined. The data belong to a study of shared clonotypes between healthy human individuals. About the research overall: A couple of women and a few men aged 18 to 49 made up the donors. Study-level results: A few donors held about 5% of naive CD4 clonotypes in common. Limited genetic and exposure-history diversity came from having few donors.

Libraries were prepared by immunoSEQ multiplex PCR; TCRdb keeps only in-frame clonotypes and omits some of them. The sample has some 2.1 million clones; about 95% are singletons. CD45RO-negative CD8 cells positively selected for CCR7 made up the naive population, which excluded terminally differentiated effector memory CD45RA+ cells. The receptor was derived from a man between 18 and 35 years old in good health. Input material: naive CD8+ T cells sorted from blood.

The CDR3: CASSPFSPSYEQYF. The DNA for the CDR3 is TGTGCCAGCAGTCCCTTTAGCCCGAGCTACGAGCAGTACTTC. The rearrangement uses TRBV2 and TRBJ2-7; D is undetermined. Trimming took off 5 bases at V and 3 bases at J, with 14 bases between the two ends. Germline-derived CDR1 and CDR2 are SNHLY and FYNNEI. CDR3 length: 14 residues.